Listed below are T cell receptor beta chains from one sample, sequenced in a study of TIL therapy for anti-PD-1-resistant metastatic lung cancer. TCRdb keeps only in-frame clones here, not all; method: immunoSEQ multiplex PCR. The data hold around 100,000 clones, with about two thirds observed a single time. This material consisted of tumor tissue, taken at baseline. The receptors originated from a person aged 25 to 85 with non-small cell lung cancer. Both conserved end residues are part of each CDR3. A D gene is named only where the DNA matches it firmly. Part of the rows lack a size; the others show once, few, many or a class for expanded clones.

TRBJ2-2 | TRBV3-1/TRBV3-2 | TRBD2 | . | TGTGCCAGCAGCGAGCGGGAGGGGAGCACCGGGGAGCTGTTTTTT | CASSEREGSTGELFF
TRBJ2-3 | TRBV3-1/TRBV3-2 | TRBD2 | . | TGTGCCAGCAGCTCCCTTCAGCGGGGCCCTGCCGATACGCAGTATTTT | CASSSLQRGPADTQYF
TRBJ2-2 | TRBV19 | TRBD2 | . | TGTGCCAGTAGTCATATCCGTAGCGGGGGAAACACCGGGGAGCTGTTTTTT | CASSHIRSGGNTGELFF
TRBJ2-7 | TRBV30 | . | . | TGTGCCTGGAGTTCGCGGTACGAGCAGTACTTC | CAWSSRYEQYF
TRBJ2-3 | TRBV6-7 | . | . | TGTGCCAGCAGTTCTCCGGGTCAGACTATCGGAGATACGCAGTATTTT | CASSSPGQTIGDTQYF
TRBJ1-1 | TRBV6-5 | TRBD1 | once | TGTGCCAGCAGTCACGGACAGGGGGCAGGTGAAGCTTTCTTT | CASSHGQGAGEAFF
TRBJ2-7 | TRBV6-6 | TRBD2 | . | TGTGCCAGCACTCCCCGGGGGGAAAGGAACGAGCAGTACTTC | CASTPRGERNEQYF
TRBJ2-7 | TRBV5-4 | TRBD2 | . | TGTGCCAGTACACTAGCGGGAGGGGTCCTCGTCGAGCAGTACTTC | CASTLAGGVLVEQYF
TRBJ2-5 | TRBV7-3 | TRBD2 | . | TGTGCCAGCAGCCCCGGGACTAGCGGGGGAACCCAGTACTTC | CASSPGTSGGTQYF
TRBJ1-2 | TRBV6-5 | . | . | TGTGCCAGCAGTTATTCGGGACGGTGGAACTATGGCTACACCTTC | CASSYSGRWNYGYTF
TRBJ2-2 | TRBV6-5 | TRBD1 | . | TGTGCCAGCAGTTACTCTCGGACAGGGGACACCGGGGAGCTGTTTTTT | CASSYSRTGDTGELFF
TRBJ1-4 | TRBV4-1 | TRBD1 | once | TGCGCCAGCAGCCAAGAACAGACAGGGGGGGAAAAACTGTTTTTT | CASSQEQTGGEKLFF
TRBJ1-1 | TRBV20-1 | . | . | TGCAGTGCTAGTACCCCCGGGAACACTGAAGCTTTCTTT | CSASTPGNTEAFF
TRBJ2-5 | TRBV24-1 | . | . | TGTGCCACCAGTGACCCCCTGGGGGGCGGGGGACTGCAAGAGACCCAGTACTTC | CATSDPLGGGGLQETQYF
TRBJ2-6 | TRBV4-3 | . | . | TGCGCCAGCAGCCAAGTTCTCTCTGGGGCCAACGTCCTGACTTTC | CASSQVLSGANVLTF
TRBJ2-7 | TRBV6-5 | TRBD1 | . | TGTGCCAGCAGTTCTAGGGGGCCAGGGGGCGGAGAGCAGTACTTC | CASSSRGPGGGEQYF
TRBJ1-4 | TRBV4-3 | . | . | TGCGCCAGCAGCCCTTGGGCAGGCTTAAATGAAAAACTGTTTTTT | CASSPWAGLNEKLFF
TRBJ1-4 | TRBV9 | . | once | TGTGCCAGCAGCGTAGTGGGATCAACTAATGAAAAACTGTTTTTT | CASSVVGSTNEKLFF
TRBJ1-5 | TRBV4-2 | . | few | TGTGCCAGCAGCCAGAACAGGAATCAGCCCCAGCATTTT | CASSQNRNQPQHF
TRBJ1-1 | TRBV2 | TRBD1 | . | TGTGCCAGCACCGGGACAGGGGGCCAGGGTGAAGCTTTCTTT | CASTGTGGQGEAFF
TRBJ2-5 | TRBV28 | TRBD1 | . | TGTGCCAGCAGTTCCGCGGACAGGGGGCACGAGACCCAGTACTTC | CASSSADRGHETQYF
TRBJ2-3 | TRBV5-1 | TRBD1 | . | TGCGCCAGCAGCTTGGGGCAGGGGGCCTCTTCGCAGGATACGCAGTATTTT | CASSLGQGASSQDTQYF
TRBJ2-1 | TRBV10-3 | TRBD2 | . | TGTGCCATCAGTGAGTCTGGCGGGGGTTCCTACAATGAGCAGTTCTTC | CAISESGGGSYNEQFF
TRBJ2-1 | TRBV6-5 | TRBD2 | once | TGTGCCAGCAGCAGTAGCGGGAGGGTTTACAATGAGCAGTTCTTC | CASSSSGRVYNEQFF
TRBJ1-1 | TRBV7-9 | . | many | TGTGCCAGCAGCTTATCCCTTTCCGAAGCTTTCTTT | CASSLSLSEAFF
TRBJ1-4 | TRBV6-6 | . | . | TGTGCCAGCAGCCCCCGGGATGCAACTAATGAAAAACTGTTTTTT | CASSPRDATNEKLFF
TRBJ2-6 | TRBV4-1 | TRBD2 | . | TGCGCCAGCAGCCCGGGGAGGGGCTCTGGGGCCAACGTCCTGACTTTC | CASSPGRGSGANVLTF
TRBJ2-3 | TRBV23-1 | TRBD1 | . | TGCGCCAGCAGTCACCTCTACCGGGACAGGGGGTTAGATACGCAGTATTTT | CASSHLYRDRGLDTQYF
TRBJ2-5 | TRBV24-1 | . | . | TGTGCCACCAGTGATTCCCGGACAGAGACTCATGAGACCCAGTACTTC | CATSDSRTETHETQYF
TRBJ1-1 | TRBV7-6 | . | . | TGTGCCAGCAGACTAAACCTGAACACTGAAGCTTTCTTT | CASRLNLNTEAFF
TRBJ2-2 | TRBV6-1 | . | . | TGTGCCAGCAGTGAAGGGGGGGAGCTGTTTTTT | CASSEGGELFF
TRBJ2-2 | TRBV9 | . | . | TGTGCCAGCAGCGTAGGTGGCGGGAACACCGGGGAGCTGTTTTTT | CASSVGGGNTGELFF
TRBJ1-1 | TRBV6-5 | . | . | TGTGCCAGCAGTTCTATACAGGGCATGAACACTGAAGCTTTCTTT | CASSSIQGMNTEAFF
TRBJ1-2 | TRBV15 | TRBD1 | . | TGTGCCACCAGCAGAGCCCGGGACAGTATCTATGGCTACACCTTC | CATSRARDSIYGYTF
TRBJ1-5 | TRBV7-6 | . | . | TGTGCCAGCAGCGAGGCAGGGATTAATCAGCCCCAGCATTTT | CASSEAGINQPQHF
TRBJ2-5 | TRBV6-6 | TRBD2 | . | TGTGCCAGCAGTCCCCTAGCTAGCGGGAGGTCCCAAGAGACCCAGTACTTC | CASSPLASGRSQETQYF
TRBJ2-1 | TRBV29-1 | TRBD2 | . | TGCAGCGTTGGGAGCACTAGCGGGAGGTTGGCCTACAATGAGCAGTTCTTC | CSVGSTSGRLAYNEQFF
TRBJ2-7 | TRBV29-1 | TRBD1 | . | TGCAGCGTTGCGGGGACAGGGGAAGGCGAGCAGTACTTC | CSVAGTGEGEQYF
TRBJ2-7 | TRBV19 | TRBD1 | . | TGTGCCAGTAGTGCCCGGGACAGCTACGAGCAGTACTTC | CASSARDSYEQYF
TRBJ2-2 | TRBV6-5 | TRBD2 | . | TGTGCCAGCAGTCCGAGCGGGGCGAACACCGGGGAGCTGTTTTTT | CASSPSGANTGELFF
TRBJ1-1 | TRBV6-6 | TRBD1 | few | TGTGCCAGCAGTTACTCGGGACAGGGGGCCACTGAAGCTTTCTTT | CASSYSGQGATEAFF
TRBJ1-5 | TRBV3-1/TRBV3-2 | . | . | TGTGCCAGCAGCCCCCGAGTGGTTGAACAGCCCCAGCATTTT | CASSPRVVEQPQHF
TRBJ1-1 | TRBV28 | TRBD1 | . | TGTGCCAGCAGTTTGGGACAGGGATTTCGGACTGAAGCTTTCTTT | CASSLGQGFRTEAFF